The 17 T cell receptor beta chains listed next were all sequenced from one sample in a study of blood T cells in healthy people across ages. The use of a sample-barcoded 5' primer and a J-beta primer mix characterized a second PCR of about 7 to 12 cycles. Each CDR3 protein gets one entry after TCRdb re-called the 5' RACE reads with MiXCR. The sample gives 1,500,000 or so distinct CDR3 sequences, around 59% of which show up once; over 6.5% is in the top ten. Source material: blood. The receptors come from a man younger than 35 in good health.

Only a few counts were recorded for this clonotype. DNA for the CDR3: TGTGCCAGCAGTGGCGACAGGGGGGCTGGCTACACCTTC. Encoded protein: CASSGDRGAGYTF. The chain is built from TRBV27 and TRBJ1-2; the match to TRBD1 covers 9 bases. With V trimmed by 5 bases and J by 7 bases, 5 bases remained unmatched. Germline V CDR1 and CDR2: MNHEY, SMNVEV (reference sequence). The CDR3 length is 13 residues.

The sample holds a few counts of this clonotype. V gene TRBV29-1 combines with J gene TRBJ2-5; TRBD2 matches 7 bases. The CDR3 sequence is 15 residues long. Trimming at V came to 0 bases and at J to 5 bases, leaving 9 bases not matched to a gene. CDR1 and CDR2 (germline): SQVTM, ANQGSEA. The DNA for the CDR3 is TGCAGCGTTGAAGAACGGGGGGACGCTCGGGAGACCCAGTACTTC. Translated: CSVEERGDARETQYF.

This chain connects TRBV21-1 to TRBJ2-3; no check of the table's D call, TRBD2, against the DNA was made. TRBV21-1 is classified as a pseudogene. The length of the CDR3 is 15 residues. CDR3 DNA sequence: TGTGCCAGCAGCAAAGTGGAGCCCGCCGGAAATACGCAGTATTTT. The encoded protein is CASSKVEPAGNTQYF.

The chain links TRBV3-1 to TRBJ2-3; TRBD2 is a possible D gene (6 bases). Germline-derived CDR1 and CDR2 are LGHDT and YNNKEL (reference sequence). V lost 0 bases and J lost 5, with 21 bases in between. The CDR3 runs to 18 residues. CDR3 region: CASSQEWSGSVGEDTQYF. In nucleotides, the CDR3 is TGTGCCAGCAGCCAAGAGTGGAGCGGGTCCGTGGGGGAAGATACGCAGTATTTT.

The V gene is TRBV7-2, the J gene TRBJ2-3; D ambiguous. Germline V lookup: CDR1 SGHTA, CDR2 FQGNSA. The CDR3 covers 13 residues. Trimming stripped 5 bases from V and 6 bases from J, with 12 bases between. The CDR3 region is CASSPSLWDTQYF. The CDR3, as DNA: TGTGCCAGCAGCCCGAGTCTCTGGGATACGCAGTATTTT.

The rearrangement joins TRBV6-6 to TRBJ1-1; D perhaps matches TRBD1 (5 bases). V was clipped by 6 bases and J by 11 bases, with 13 bases between them. Germline assignment: CDR1 MNHNY and CDR2 SVGAGI (reference sequence). The CDR3 length is 11 residues. In nucleotides, the CDR3 is TGTGCCAGCAGCCAGCGGGGGGAGGCTTTCTTT. Amino acids: CASSQRGEAFF.

This clonotype was seen a handful of times. The CDR3 bases are TGTGCCAGCAGTTACTTGACAGGGGGAGAGACCCAGTACTTC. Protein sequence: CASSYLTGGETQYF. The chain combines TRBV6-5 with TRBJ2-5; 9 positions match TRBD1. V was clipped by 1 base and J by 4 bases; unmatched bases: 1. CDR3 length equals 14 residues. The germline V gene encodes CDR1 MNHEY and CDR2 SVGAGI.

The V call is TRBV4-3, the J call TRBJ2-3; 8 positions agree with TRBD1. The CDR3 loop spans 15 amino acids. CDR1 and CDR2 from the germline V gene are LGHNA and YSLEER. J gave up 2 bases and V 5 bases, and 6 bases lay outside the gene matches. CDR3 nucleotides: TGCGCCAGCAGCGCCTGGACAGGGAACACAGATACGCAGTATTTT. Translated, it gives CASSAWTGNTDTQYF.

The chain carries TRBV5-5 and TRBJ2-1; TRBD2 might be the D (5 bases). Germline loops: CDR1 SGHKS, CDR2 YYEKEE (reference sequence). V was cut by 5 bases and J by 6 bases, with 12 bases left in between. The CDR3 is 13 amino acids. The CDR3 here is CASSSSLSNEQFF. The CDR3 nucleotides read TGTGCCAGCAGTTCTAGCTTAAGCAATGAGCAGTTCTTC.

The rearrangement uses TRBV24-1 and TRBJ1-1; D unresolved. There are 12 residues in the CDR3. Germline CDR1 and CDR2: KGHDR and SFDVKD. Deletions cut 4 bases from V and 4 bases from J, with 6 bases between. The CDR3 DNA reads as TGTGCCACCAGTGACCCTGGCACTGAAGCTTTCTTT. This gives the protein CATSDPGTEAFF.

A few counts support this clonotype. The chain uses TRBV24-1 and TRBJ1-5; 7 nucleotides line up with TRBD1. The CDR3 has 14 residues. After removal of 4 bases from V and 2 bases from J, the junction contained 1 base not matched to a gene. Germline CDR1 reads KGHDR; CDR2 reads SFDVKD. The CDR3 loop is CATSDQGGNQPQHF. CDR3 nucleotides: TGTGCCACCAGTGACCAGGGGGGCAATCAGCCCCAGCATTTT.

About this clonotype: It is unclear where the CDR3 begins or ends on the DNA, so no DNA is shown, and the CDR3 is as TCRdb lists it. The CDR3 loop reads CSARDSGQGPNSPLHF. This chain links TRBV20-1 with TRBJ1-6; no DNA check was done on the table's D call, TRBD1. 16 amino acids form the CDR3, both terminal residues included. Germline V gene lookup returns CDR1 DFQATT and CDR2 SNEGSKA (reference sequence).

This rearrangement joins TRBV7-9 to TRBJ1-2; weak D call: TRBD1 (5 bases). The CDR3 contains 13 residues. The V and J ends lost 5 bases and 5 bases respectively, with 12 bases between them. Germline CDR1 and CDR2: SEHNR and FQNEAQ (reference sequence). CDR3 DNA sequence: TGTGCCAGCAGCCAGGGACGGACGTATGGCTACACCTTC. Its translation: CASSQGRTYGYTF. The full variable domain, in which reference TRBV7-9 and TRBJ1-2 provide the parts outside the CDR3, is DTGVSQNPRHKITKRGQNVTFRCDPISEHNRLYWYRQTLGQGPEFLTYFQNEAQLEKSRLLSDRFSAERPKGSFSTLEIQRTEQGDSAMYLCASSQGRTYGYTFGSGTRLTVV.

The chain carries TRBV4-3 and TRBJ2-2; 9 bases line up with TRBD1. Germline CDR1 is LGHNA and CDR2 is YSLEER. This CDR3 region has 18 residues. J lost 6 bases, V lost 0 bases, and 11 bases had no gene match. The chain's CDR3 is CASSQDQWDRVGPGELFF. In DNA form, the CDR3 reads TGCGCCAGCAGCCAAGATCAATGGGACAGGGTCGGTCCCGGGGAGCTGTTTTTT.

J is TRBJ1-6 and V is TRBV25-1, with no clear D. The germline V and J ends were trimmed by 3 bases and 7 bases, with 7 bases remaining between them. This CDR3 spans 13 amino acids. The V gene's germline CDR1 is MGHDK and CDR2 SYGVNS. In nucleotides, the CDR3 is TGTGCCAGCAGTGAGACGGGGAATTCACCCCTCCACTTT. The encoded protein is CASSETGNSPLHF.

The chain recombines TRBV7-9 with TRBJ2-5; 8 nucleotides align to TRBD1. V was pared by 0 bases and J by 9 bases, with 12 bases of the junction left unmatched. Germline loops: CDR1 SEHNR, CDR2 FQNEAQ (reference sequence). This CDR3 spans 16 amino acids. This CDR3 reads CASSLAPTGAMEAQYF. The CDR3 nucleotides read TGTGCCAGCAGCTTAGCGCCGACAGGGGCAATGGAGGCCCAGTACTTC.

In its sample, this clonotype was seen a few times. The chain links TRBV7-8 to TRBJ2-5; 8 bases match TRBD2. The V and J ends lost 1 base and 2 bases, in that order; junction bases with no gene match: 6. The germline CDR1 and CDR2 sequences are SGHVS and FQNEAQ. This CDR3 contains 16 residues. CDR3 sequence reads: CASSLEGSGVQETQYF. The CDR3 nucleotides read TGTGCCAGCAGCTTAGAGGGTAGCGGGGTTCAAGAGACCCAGTACTTC.